These 14 T cell receptor beta chains came from one sample sequenced in a study of control samples from healthy donors and cancer patients. The repertoire was sequenced with immunoSEQ multiplex PCR; TCRdb's copy has only in-frame clones and lacks some. Of around 140,000 clones listed, 90% to 95% are singletons. The sequencing input was blood. The receptors were sampled from a man in his forties in good health.

V gene TRBV25-1 combines with J gene TRBJ1-5; D remains unclear. Germline V gives CDR1 MGHDK, CDR2 SYGVNS. The CDR3 covers 16 residues. V lost 6 bases to trimming and J lost 0 bases, with 15 bases between them. The CDR3 reads CASSPRTGISNQPQHF. Written as DNA, the CDR3 is TGTGCCAGCAGCCCCCGGACCGGTATTAGCAATCAGCCCCAGCATTTT.

The chain recombines TRBV3-1 (or the pseudogene TRBV3-2) with TRBJ1-5; D might be TRBD1 (6 bases). V was cut by 2 bases and J by 7 bases, with 12 bases left in between. Germline V gives CDR1 LGHDT, CDR2 YNNKEL (reference sequence). This CDR3 spans 14 amino acids. CDR3 in DNA: TGTGCCAGCAGCCAAAGAGGGGGGAAACAGCCCCAGCATTTT. Amino acid sequence: CASSQRGGKQPQHF.

The chain joins TRBV27 to TRBJ1-2, with TRBD1 matching over 8 bases. Germline V gene sequence: CDR1 MNHEY, CDR2 SMNVEV (reference sequence). This CDR3 contains 15 residues. Trimming cost V 3 bases and J 3 bases; bases outside gene matches: 6. CDR3 sequence reads: CASSFRAGGDYGYTF. The CDR3 DNA is TGTGCCAGCAGTTTCCGGGCAGGGGGCGACTATGGCTACACCTTC.

This chain links TRBV12-3 or TRBV12-4 with TRBJ1-2; D gene ambiguous. This CDR3 has 13 residues. Trimming took 1 base from V and 5 from J, leaving 8 bases between them. CDR3 amino acids: CASSLVTSYGYTF. The CDR3 DNA is TGTGCCAGCAGTTTAGTAACATCTTATGGCTACACCTTC.

This clone occurred many times. V usage is TRBV7-8 and J usage is TRBJ2-2; D unclear. Trimming stripped 5 bases from V and 8 bases from J, with 12 bases between. CDR1 and CDR2 (germline): SGHVS, FQNEAQ. The CDR3 contains 13 residues. This chain's CDR3 is CASSPRSAGELFF. The CDR3 DNA sequence: TGTGCCAGCAGCCCGAGATCAGCAGGGGAGCTGTTTTTT.

The chain links TRBV10-3 to TRBJ1-3; D gene unclear. The length of the CDR3 is 14 residues. CDR1 and CDR2 from the germline V gene are ENHRY and SYGVKD. The V and J ends lost 0 bases and 0 bases respectively, with 3 bases between them. The CDR3 bases are TGTGCCATCAGTGAGTCTAGCTCTGGAAACACCATATATTTT. Protein product: CAISESSSGNTIYF.

The V gene is TRBV2, the J gene TRBJ2-7; D remains ambiguous. The CDR3 covers 13 residues. Between the trimmed V and J ends, which lost 4 bases and 2 bases, there was a span of 9 bases. Germline assignment: CDR1 SNHLY and CDR2 FYNNEI. Here the CDR3 reads CASSVAGTYEQYF. DNA for the CDR3: TGTGCCAGCAGTGTGGCAGGAACCTACGAGCAGTACTTC.

This clone has just one count. V gene TRBV3-1 (or the pseudogene TRBV3-2) combines with J gene TRBJ2-4, with 11 positions matching TRBD2. The CDR3 contains 15 residues. Germline V gene lookup returns CDR1 LGHDT and CDR2 YNNKEL (reference sequence). V gave up 8 bases and J gave up 8 bases; unmatched junction bases: 11. CDR3 in DNA: TGTGCCAGCTCCCATAGCGGGAGGGCCGCGTACATTCAGTACTTC. Translation: CASSHSGRAAYIQYF.

CDR3 residues: CASRTDGEMLSEQYF. In DNA, the CDR3 is TGTGCCAGCAGAACTGATGGGGAGATGCTCTCCGAGCAGTACTTC. The rearrangement uses TRBV7-9 and TRBJ2-7, with TRBD2 as a possible D gene (5 bases). Trimming cost V 6 bases and J 6 bases, with 21 bases left between them. The CDR3 sequence is 15 residues long. Germline V CDR1 and CDR2: SEHNR, FQNEAQ (reference sequence).

The rearrangement links TRBV7-3 to TRBJ2-7, with D hard to call. Germline values: CDR1 SGHTA, CDR2 FQGTGA. Trimming took 5 bases from V and 5 from J, leaving 10 bases between them. This CDR3 has 12 residues. CDR3 coding DNA: TGTGCCAGCAGCGCTTCTAGAAACGAGCAGTACTTC. Protein sequence: CASSASRNEQYF.

The CDR3 spells CASSLRPRGGAPTEAFF. In nucleotides, the CDR3 is TGTGCCAGCAGTTTAAGGCCCCGAGGGGGGGCGCCGACTGAAGCTTTCTTT. The chain employs TRBV27 and TRBJ1-1, with D tentatively TRBD1 (6 bases). The CDR3 contains 17 residues. Germline V lookup: CDR1 MNHEY, CDR2 SMNVEV (reference sequence). V was trimmed by 2 bases and J by 5 bases, leaving 21 bases between them.

The rearrangement joins TRBV19 to TRBJ1-5, with TRBD1 as a possible D gene (5 bases). This CDR3 is built from 17 residues. CDR1 is LNHDA and CDR2 is SQIVND in the germline V gene (reference sequence). Trimming left V 7 bases short and J 0 bases short, with 19 bases between. CDR3 protein: CASNAQRQRYSNQPQHF. The CDR3 nucleotides are TGTGCCAGTAATGCCCAAAGACAGCGGTATAGCAATCAGCCCCAGCATTTT.

Remarks on this clone: This sample also contains other DNA sequences that code for the same CDR3. The chain uses TRBV27 and TRBJ2-1; TRBD1 matches at 8 bases. The CDR3 sequence is 14 residues long. In germline, CDR1 is MNHEY, CDR2 SMNVEV (reference sequence). Losses at the gene ends were 5 bases for V and 7 bases for J; bases not matched to a gene: 7. Here the CDR3 reads CASSQDRGRNEQFF. In nucleotides, the CDR3 is TGTGCCAGCAGTCAAGACAGGGGCCGGAATGAGCAGTTCTTC.

The genes are TRBV28 and TRBJ1-2, with a tentative D call TRBD1 (5 bases). The CDR3 covers 14 residues. V was clipped by 8 bases and J by 2 bases, with 15 bases between them. Germline assignment: CDR1 MDHEN and CDR2 SYDVKM. The CDR3 bases are TGTGCCAGCGGTTGGTGGGGGTCCAACTATGGCTACACCTTC. The encoded protein is CASGWWGSNYGYTF.